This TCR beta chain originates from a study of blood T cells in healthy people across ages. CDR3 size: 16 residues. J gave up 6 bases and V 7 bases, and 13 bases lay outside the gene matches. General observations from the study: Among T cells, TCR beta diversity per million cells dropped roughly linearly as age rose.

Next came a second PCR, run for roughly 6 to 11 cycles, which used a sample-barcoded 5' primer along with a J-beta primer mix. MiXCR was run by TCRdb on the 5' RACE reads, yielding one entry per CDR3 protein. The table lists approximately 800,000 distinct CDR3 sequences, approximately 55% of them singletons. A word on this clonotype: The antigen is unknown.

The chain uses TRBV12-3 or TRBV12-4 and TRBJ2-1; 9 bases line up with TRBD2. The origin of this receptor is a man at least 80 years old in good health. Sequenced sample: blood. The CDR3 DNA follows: TGTGCCAGCACCGTTTTTGCGGGAGGGCCGGGCAATGAGCAGTTCTTC. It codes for CASTVFAGGPGNEQFF.